The following is a T cell receptor beta chain sequence with its context. The data were obtained in a study of control samples from healthy donors and cancer patients. Assay used: immunoSEQ multiplex PCR; TCRdb lists only in-frame clones, some missing. The table shows some 100,000 clones, with about 90% occurring only once. V was pared by 8 bases and J by 0 bases, with 12 bases between. The CDR3 has 14 residues. CDR1 is MDHEN, CDR2 SYDVKM, per germline. The TCR originated in a man under 40 in good health. The V gene is TRBV28, the J gene TRBJ2-3; D may be TRBD2 (5 bases). Material for sequencing was blood. CDR3 in amino acids: CASSDSASTDTQYF. The CDR3, as DNA: TGTGCCAGCTCCGATAGCGCTAGCACAGATACGCAGTATTTT.